Presented here are 17 T cell receptor beta chains from one specimen sequenced in a study of control samples from healthy donors and cancer patients. TCRdb keeps only in-frame clones here, not all; method: immunoSEQ multiplex PCR. The data hold 80,000 to 100,000 clones, with about 86% observed a single time. Source material: blood. The receptors were sampled from a young man in good health.

The chain employs TRBV9 and TRBJ1-2; D call uncertain. Germline-derived CDR1 and CDR2 are SGDLS and YYNGEE. Trimming shortened V by 0 bases and J by 8 bases, and 8 bases separated the two germline ends. The CDR3 loop spans 12 amino acids. CDR3: CASSVAGGGYTF. The DNA for the CDR3 is TGTGCCAGCAGCGTAGCGGGAGGGGGCTACACCTTC.

This clone appeared once. V is TRBV19 and J is TRBJ2-2, with 8 bases that match TRBD1. Germline V gene lookup returns CDR1 LNHDA and CDR2 SQIVND (reference sequence). V shed 2 bases and J 4 bases; nucleotides not matched to a gene: 0. This CDR3 is 14 amino acids long. CDR3 amino acids: CASSIQGATGELFF. The CDR3 DNA reads as TGTGCCAGTAGTATACAGGGGGCCACCGGGGAGCTGTTTTTT.

The chain carries TRBV9 and TRBJ2-3; D is unresolved. CDR3 length: 13 amino acids. Per the germline V gene, CDR1 is SGDLS and CDR2 is YYNGEE. V lost 0 bases to trimming and J lost 6 bases, with 8 bases between them. CDR3 sequence: CASSVGSLDTQYF. As DNA, the CDR3 is TGTGCCAGCAGCGTAGGATCGCTGGATACGCAGTATTTT.

The chain employs TRBV9 and TRBJ2-7, with D perhaps TRBD2 (6 bases). The CDR3 spans 15 residues. V lost 3 bases to trimming and J lost 3 bases, with 16 bases between them. The germline V gene encodes CDR1 SGDLS and CDR2 YYNGEE. The CDR3 coding sequence is TGTGCCAGCAGCGCCGAGGGTAGCGGTTACTACGAGCAGTACTTC. It is translated as CASSAEGSGYYEQYF.

This sequence joins TRBV7-9 and TRBJ2-1, with 11 bases fitting TRBD2. CDR3 length: 15 amino acids. Unmatched junction bases numbered 9, after V lost 4 bases and J lost 10 bases. Germline values: CDR1 SEHNR, CDR2 FQNEAQ (reference sequence). The CDR3 DNA reads as TGTGCCAGCAGCTCACAACCGGGACTAGCGGTGGAGCAGTTCTTC. Protein product: CASSSQPGLAVEQFF.

The table lists this clone with a few counts. This sequence joins TRBV12-3 or TRBV12-4 and TRBJ1-2; 9 positions agree with TRBD1. V shed 4 bases and J 4 bases; nucleotides not matched to a gene: 1. The CDR3 runs to 13 residues. The CDR3 DNA is TGTGCCAGCAGTTCGGGACAGGGCTATGGCTACACCTTC. Its translation: CASSSGQGYGYTF.

The genes are TRBV6-2 or TRBV6-3 and TRBJ1-2; a possible D gene is TRBD1 (6 bases). The germline V and J ends were trimmed by 5 bases and 4 bases, with 14 bases remaining between them. This CDR3 is 14 amino acids long. Germline V gene sequence: CDR1 MNHEY, CDR2 SVGEGT. In DNA form, the CDR3 reads TGTGCCAGCAGTGCCCGGGACAACATCTATGGCTACACCTTC. Its protein is CASSARDNIYGYTF.

The V and J genes are TRBV11-2 and TRBJ2-1; D is ambiguous. Trimming cost V 5 bases and J 8 bases, with 13 bases left between them. CDR1 SGHAT and CDR2 FQNNGV come from the germline V gene. The CDR3 extends over 13 amino acids. Here the CDR3 reads CASSAPVSDEQFF. The CDR3 DNA is TGTGCCAGCAGCGCTCCGGTTTCCGATGAGCAGTTCTTC.

The chain recombines TRBV19 with TRBJ1-5, with TRBD1 as a possible D gene (5 bases). Germline V lookup: CDR1 LNHDA, CDR2 SQIVND (reference sequence). The length of the CDR3 is 14 residues. Between the trimmed V and J ends, which lost 10 bases and 7 bases, there was a span of 20 bases. CDR3 region: CATNGGRVGQPQHF. Written as DNA, the CDR3 is TGTGCCACCAACGGGGGTCGGGTGGGCCAGCCCCAGCATTTT.

The chain has TRBV4-1 and TRBJ2-7; TRBD1 might be the D (7 bases). CDR3 length: 15 residues. Between the trimmed V and J ends, which lost 0 bases and 3 bases, there was a span of 12 bases. Looked up from germline, CDR1 is MGHRA and CDR2 is YSYEKL. CDR3 DNA: TGCGCCAGCAGCCAAGATCAGGGGGGCGTCTACGAGCAGTACTTC. It specifies CASSQDQGGVYEQYF.

The V call is TRBV27, the J call TRBJ1-2; TRBD1 matches at 10 bases. This CDR3 contains 17 residues. Germline V gene sequence: CDR1 MNHEY, CDR2 SMNVEV (reference sequence). V shed 5 bases, J shed 8 bases, and the junction held 17 bases outside the gene matches. CDR3 nucleotide sequence: TGTGCCAGCAGTCCCCTCCTAGCACGGGACAGGGGACGCGGCTACACCTTC. Its protein is CASSPLLARDRGRGYTF.

The chain employs TRBV13 and TRBJ2-7; 12 nucleotides agree with TRBD2. Germline CDR1 is PRHDT and CDR2 is FYEKMQ (reference sequence). The ends lost 5 bases at V and 6 bases at J; junction bases unmatched: 5. The CDR3 spans 14 residues. CDR3 sequence reads: CASSRQTSGSEQYF. In DNA, the CDR3 is TGTGCCAGCAGCCGACAGACTAGCGGGAGCGAGCAGTACTTC.

The sample holds one count of this clone. This chain connects TRBV13 to TRBJ1-1; maybe TRBD1 (6 bases). The CDR3 contains 15 residues. Deletions cut 7 bases from V and 3 bases from J, with 18 bases between. Germline CDR1 is PRHDT and CDR2 is FYEKMQ (reference sequence). Here the CDR3 DNA reads TGTGCCAGCAACTCTTTCTCAGGGGAGGACACTGAAGCTTTCTTT. Translated: CASNSFSGEDTEAFF. The full variable domain, its missing parts supplied by reference TRBV13 and TRBJ1-1, is AAGVIQSPRHLIKEKRETATLKCYPIPRHDTVYWYQQGPGQDPQFLISFYEKMQSDKGSIPDRFSAQQFSDYHSELNMSSLELGDSALYFCASNSFSGEDTEAFFGQGTRLTVV.

The CDR3 loop is CASSSGTTVDEQFF. CDR3 bases: TGTGCCAGCTCCTCCGGGACTACAGTCGATGAGCAGTTCTTC. The rearrangement joins TRBV19 to TRBJ2-1; 7 bases are a match to TRBD2. CDR1 and CDR2 from the germline V gene are LNHDA and SQIVND (reference sequence). The ends lost 9 bases at V and 8 bases at J; junction bases unmatched: 13. CDR3 length: 14 residues.

Worth noting for this clone: At one of its ends the junction is not consistent with the germline gene, which may arise from a read error. The chain employs TRBV10-1 and TRBJ2-7; D remains ambiguous. Germline-derived CDR1 and CDR2 are WNHNN and SYGVQD (reference sequence). CDR3 size: 11 residues. CDR3 DNA: TGCGCCAGCAGCGAGTTCTACGAGCAGTACTTC. Its translation is CASSEFYEQYF.

This clone turned up a few times. V is TRBV10-3 and J is TRBJ1-1; D possibly corresponds to TRBD1 (5 bases). Trimming cost V 10 bases and J 1 base, with 16 bases left between them. The germline V gene encodes CDR1 ENHRY and CDR2 SYGVKD. There are 14 residues in the CDR3. In DNA, the CDR3 is TGTGCCACCAGGGACCGGGATTCGAACACTGAAGCTTTCTTT. Encoded protein: CATRDRDSNTEAFF.

The chain uses TRBV28 and TRBJ1-2; D is unclear. In germline, CDR1 is MDHEN, CDR2 SYDVKM. Trimming removed 6 bases at V and 4 bases at J, with 12 bases between. The CDR3 spans 13 residues. As DNA, the CDR3 is TGTGCCAGCAGAGTCCTAAGGCCCTATGGCTACACCTTC. This encodes CASRVLRPYGYTF.